These 9 T cell receptor beta chains share one sample of origin, sequenced in a study of shared clonotypes between healthy human individuals (TCRdb year 2020). The library was obtained by the immunoSEQ multiplex PCR assay. Held by TCRdb, this immuneACCESS table contains in-frame sequences only and omits some clones. Under half of the omission traces to an unresolved V gene where checked; the cause of the rest is unknown. This sample holds under 2.5 million clones; roughly 92% were observed only once. Approximately 0.4% of the sample goes to the ten largest clones. The specimen sequenced was naive CD4+ T cells from PBMCs. Sample cell subset or site, as interpreted from the label and publication: CD45RA+ positively selected. Receptors originate from a man between 18 and 35 years old in good health. Some clones in this sample may be carry-over from other donors' samples.

The chain uses TRBV28 and TRBJ2-1; TRBD2 is a possible D gene (6 bases). CDR1 is MDHEN and CDR2 is SYDVKM in the germline V gene. This CDR3 has 14 amino acids. V lost 7 bases, J lost 7 bases, and 17 bases lay in between. Here the CDR3 reads CASILGGSRNEQFF. CDR3 coding DNA: TGTGCCAGCATTCTCGGGGGATCTAGAAATGAGCAGTTCTTC.

The gene calls are TRBV5-6 and TRBJ2-3; D unclear. Trimming shortened V by 5 bases and J by 0 bases, and 19 bases separated the two germline ends. CDR3 length equals 17 residues. Germline V gives CDR1 SGHDT, CDR2 YYEEEE. As DNA, the CDR3 is TGTGCCAGCAGTCCACTCCCAGATAGTTACAGCACAGATACGCAGTATTTT. This sequence encodes CASSPLPDSYSTDTQYF. Together with reference TRBV5-6 and TRBJ2-3, the CDR3 gives the full variable domain: DAGVTQSPTHLIKTRGQQVTLRCSPKSGHDTVSWYQQALGQGPQFIFQYYEEEERQRGNFPDRFSGHQFPNYSSELNVNALLLGDSALYLCASSPLPDSYSTDTQYFGPGTRLTVL.

The genes are TRBV2 and TRBJ1-2, with D possibly TRBD1 on 6 matching bases. Germline V CDR1 and CDR2: SNHLY, FYNNEI. This CDR3 spans 14 amino acids. V lost 6 bases and J 3 bases, leaving 14 bases between the germline ends. CDR3 sequence (DNA): TGTGCCAGCAGCCTAGGGGGGCAGGACTATGGCTACACCTTC. It codes for CASSLGGQDYGYTF.

The chain combines TRBV28 with TRBJ1-4, with no clear D. The CDR3 covers 15 residues. V gave up 4 bases and J gave up 7 bases, with 16 bases separating them. Looked up from germline, CDR1 is MDHEN and CDR2 is SYDVKM. CDR3: CASSSPGSWGEKLFF. The CDR3 nucleotides read TGTGCCAGCAGTTCTCCCGGGAGCTGGGGTGAAAAACTGTTTTTT. The full variable domain, in which reference TRBV28 and TRBJ1-4 provide the parts outside the CDR3, is DVKVTQSSRYLVKRTGEKVFLECVQDMDHENMFWYRQDPGLGLRLIYFSYDVKMKEKGDIPEGYSVSREKKERFSLILESASTNQTSMYLCASSSPGSWGEKLFFGSGTQLSVL.

The rearrangement joins TRBV19 to TRBJ2-2; D is unresolved. Trimming left V 2 bases short and J 0 bases short, with 10 bases between. The CDR3 spans 16 residues. Germline lookup yields CDR1 LNHDA and CDR2 SQIVND (reference sequence). CDR3 sequence: CASSIRLSANTGELFF. Here the CDR3 DNA reads TGTGCCAGTAGTATAAGACTCTCCGCGAACACCGGGGAGCTGTTTTTT.

This clone was seen only a few times. This chain joins TRBV20-1 and TRBJ1-1; TRBD1 might be the D (5 bases). The germline gives CDR1 DFQATT, CDR2 SNEGSKA (reference sequence). This CDR3 has 11 residues. The CDR3 loop reads CRAGVNTEAFF. The DNA for the CDR3 is TGCAGGGCGGGGGTTAACACTGAAGCTTTCTTT.

This sequence joins TRBV7-2 and TRBJ1-6, with TRBD1 identical over 10 bases. CDR3 length equals 15 residues. The germline CDR1 and CDR2 sequences are SGHTA and FQGNSA. The V gene end was trimmed by 5 bases and the J gene end by 6 bases; junction bases not matched to a gene: 4. CDR3 amino acids: CASSPWTGGNSPLHF. The CDR3 DNA reads as TGTGCCAGCAGCCCATGGACAGGGGGTAATTCACCCCTCCACTTT.

The V gene is TRBV2, the J gene TRBJ2-3, with 8 bases fitting TRBD2. Losses at the gene ends were 7 bases for V and 3 bases for J; bases not matched to a gene: 12. Germline CDR1 reads SNHLY; CDR2 reads FYNNEI. CDR3 length: 16 amino acids. The CDR3 sequence: CASTYRPSGSTDTQYF. DNA of the CDR3: TGTGCCAGCACTTATCGTCCCAGCGGGAGTACAGATACGCAGTATTTT.

The chain joins TRBV30 to TRBJ1-2; a possible D gene is TRBD1 (6 bases). The CDR3 spans 12 residues. Deletions cut 4 bases from V and 3 bases from J, with 9 bases between. CDR1 GTSNPN and CDR2 SVGIG come from the germline V gene (reference sequence). The CDR3: CAWTSGDYGYTF. CDR3 sequence (DNA): TGTGCCTGGACGTCAGGGGACTATGGCTACACCTTC.